Shown below are 14 T cell receptor beta chains from a single sample sequenced in a study of T cell responses to AZD1222 COVID-19 vaccine. Assay: immunoSEQ multiplex PCR; the TCRdb copy retains only in-frame clones and omits some. The sample consists of 150,000 to 200,000 clones, approximately 90% of them appearing once. The specimen comprised peripheral blood, sampled 28 days after the second dose of the MenACWY control vaccine. These receptors all come from an adult who received the MenACWY meningococcal vaccine as a control.

This clone was counted once. This rearrangement joins TRBV11-2 to TRBJ2-1, with TRBD1 matching 9 bases. Looked up from germline, CDR1 is SGHAT and CDR2 is FQNNGV. This CDR3 has 14 amino acids. Unmatched junction bases numbered 8, after V lost 5 bases and J lost 9 bases. The CDR3 is CASSPWTGAVEQFF. The CDR3 region has the DNA TGTGCCAGCAGCCCTTGGACAGGGGCGGTTGAGCAGTTCTTC.

Concerning this clone: This sample includes further DNA sequences coding for the same CDR3. The chain couples TRBV5-1 to TRBJ2-7, with TRBD1 matching 8 bases. V lost 4 bases to trimming and J lost 4 bases; unmatched junction nucleotides: 4. This CDR3 region has 13 residues. Germline V gene lookup returns CDR1 SGHRS and CDR2 YFSETQ. The CDR3 is CASSPDRAYEQYF. The CDR3 DNA reads as TGCGCCAGCAGCCCGGACAGGGCGTACGAGCAGTACTTC.

This chain joins TRBV27 and TRBJ1-4; D possibly corresponds to TRBD1 (6 bases). The CDR3 consists of 18 residues. The V end was cut by 5 bases, the J end by 0 bases, with 19 bases between. Germline CDR1 and CDR2: MNHEY and SMNVEV (reference sequence). For the CDR3, the DNA is TGTGCCAGCAGTCGGGTGGGGGCCCTGGGGGCAACTAATGAAAAACTGTTTTTT. Its translation: CASSRVGALGATNEKLFF.

The chain employs TRBV12-5 and TRBJ2-6, with TRBD1 matching over 7 bases. CDR1 LGHNT and CDR2 FRNRAP come from the germline V gene. Germline trimming cut 1 base from V and 2 bases from J; bases unmatched to any gene: 2. This CDR3 is 16 amino acids long. In DNA, the CDR3 is TGTGCTAGTGGTTTGGCCCAGGGGGCTGGGGCCAACGTCCTGACTTTC. Amino acid sequence: CASGLAQGAGANVLTF.

The chain is built from TRBV3-1 (or the pseudogene TRBV3-2) and TRBJ2-2; 9 nucleotides align to TRBD2. The CDR3 has 17 amino acids. Per germline, CDR1 LGHDT and CDR2 YNNKEL (reference sequence). Losses at the gene ends were 4 bases for V and 6 bases for J; bases not matched to a gene: 12. The DNA of the CDR3 is TGTGCCAGCAGCCCTCTGGGCGGGAGGGCGACTGCCGGGGAGCTGTTTTTT. Protein: CASSPLGGRATAGELFF.

The J gene is TRBJ2-7, the V gene TRBV7-8; the match to TRBD1 covers 10 bases. CDR3 length: 16 amino acids. The germline V gene encodes CDR1 SGHVS and CDR2 FQNEAQ. Unmatched junction bases numbered 9, after V lost 3 bases and J lost 4 bases. The CDR3 loop reads CASSFSGTGDWYEQYF. In nucleotides, the CDR3 is TGTGCCAGCAGCTTTAGCGGGACAGGGGATTGGTACGAGCAGTACTTC.

The rearrangement links TRBV4-3 to TRBJ2-7, with D unresolved. This CDR3 comprises 14 residues. The V end was cut by 0 bases, the J end by 6 bases, with 12 bases between. CDR1 is LGHNA and CDR2 is YSLEER in the germline V gene. The CDR3 nucleotides are TGCGCCAGCAGCCAAGATAGGTTTACATCCGAGCAGTACTTC. It codes for CASSQDRFTSEQYF.

The chain couples TRBV7-2 to TRBJ2-4; D unclear. Germline CDR1 and CDR2: SGHTA and FQGNSA. V dropped 5 bases and J dropped 0 bases, with 8 bases sitting between them. The CDR3 loop spans 14 amino acids. DNA for the CDR3: TGTGCCAGCAGCGACCGACTAGCCAAAAACATTCAGTACTTC. Residues: CASSDRLAKNIQYF.

The chain couples TRBV4-2 to TRBJ2-1; 9 bases fit TRBD2. The CDR3 length is 14 residues. With V trimmed by 1 base and J by 5 bases, 0 bases remained unmatched. CDR1 and CDR2 from the germline V gene are LGHNA and YNFKEQ. This CDR3 reads CASSQGLADNEQFF. The CDR3 coding sequence is TGTGCCAGCAGCCAAGGACTAGCGGACAATGAGCAGTTCTTC.

The genes are TRBV18 and TRBJ1-2; no clear D. The CDR3 totals 15 residues. Germline values: CDR1 KGHSH, CDR2 LQKENI. V dropped 0 bases and J dropped 4 bases, with 12 bases sitting between them. The CDR3 is CASSPPTGSLYGYTF. CDR3 DNA: TGTGCCAGCTCACCACCAACCGGTTCCCTCTATGGCTACACCTTC.

This clone was recorded only once. The CDR3: CASSQERGSDGYTF. CDR3 coding DNA: TGCGCCAGCAGCCAAGAACGAGGGTCGGATGGCTACACCTTC. The V call is TRBV4-1, the J call TRBJ1-2; D gene ambiguous. In germline, CDR1 is MGHRA, CDR2 YSYEKL. There are 14 residues in the CDR3. V was shortened by 0 bases and J by 6 bases, with 11 bases between the two germline ends.

This chain connects TRBV29-1 to TRBJ2-1, with D maybe TRBD1 (6 bases). The V gene lost 6 bases and the J gene lost 7 bases, with 16 bases spanning the gap. This CDR3 contains 13 residues. Germline V gene data show CDR1 as SQVTM and CDR2 as ANQGSEA. DNA of the CDR3: TGCAGCGTCCCGCGAGGGCAGGGGAATGAGCAGTTCTTC. Translating it yields CSVPRGQGNEQFF.

The V call is TRBV6-5, the J call TRBJ1-2; 10 bases line up with TRBD1. The CDR3 spans 14 residues. After removal of 8 bases from V and 4 bases from J, the junction contained 7 bases not matched to a gene. Per germline, CDR1 MNHEY and CDR2 SVGAGI. CDR3 bases: TGTGCCAGCGGGGAGACAGGGGGCGTCTATGGCTACACCTTC. Amino acid sequence: CASGETGGVYGYTF.

This clone came up a few times. The chain combines TRBV10-1 with TRBJ2-1, with 8 nucleotides matching TRBD1. This CDR3 comprises 15 residues. Germline V gene data show CDR1 as WNHNN and CDR2 as SYGVQD (reference sequence). The trim removed 2 bases at V and 9 bases at J, leaving 9 bases unmatched. CDR3 protein: CASSEARTGRGEQFF. CDR3 sequence (DNA): TGCGCCAGCAGTGAGGCCCGGACAGGGAGAGGTGAGCAGTTCTTC.